The T cell receptor (beta chain) under discussion was sequenced for a study of blood T cells in healthy people across ages. General study points: The study lacked donor CMV status, which possibly confounded expanded clonotype changes. Among long-lived donors, naive CD4+ cells were more numerous and diversity higher than in aged donors.

V was trimmed by 2 bases and J by 2 bases, leaving 15 bases between them. Germline CDR1 is SNHLY and CDR2 is FYNNEI. This CDR3 spans 16 amino acids. Notes on this clonotype: Its antigen is not known.

With a J-beta primer mix and a sample-barcoded 5' primer, a second PCR ran about 7 to 11 cycles. TCRdb passed the 5' RACE reads through MiXCR, listing each CDR3 protein once. The data hold some 1.5 million distinct CDR3 sequences, with about 42% observed a single time. Isolation yielded PBMCs, at least 6.5 million per sample, in every case. Sequenced material: blood. The chain uses TRBV2 and TRBJ1-2, with D possibly matching TRBD1 (5 bases). This sequence was found in a woman in her late teens or twenties in good health. The CDR3 is CASSELGGKFNYGYTF. The CDR3 nucleotides are TGTGCCAGCAGTGAACTGGGGGGAAAATTCAACTATGGCTACACCTTC. Based on the CDR3 plus reference TRBV2 and TRBJ1-2, the full variable domain is EPEVTQTPSHQVTQMGQEVILRCVPISNHLYFYWYRQILGQKVEFLVSFYNNEISEKSEIFDDQFSVERPDGSNFTLKIRSTKLEDSAMYFCASSELGGKFNYGYTFGSGTRLTVV.